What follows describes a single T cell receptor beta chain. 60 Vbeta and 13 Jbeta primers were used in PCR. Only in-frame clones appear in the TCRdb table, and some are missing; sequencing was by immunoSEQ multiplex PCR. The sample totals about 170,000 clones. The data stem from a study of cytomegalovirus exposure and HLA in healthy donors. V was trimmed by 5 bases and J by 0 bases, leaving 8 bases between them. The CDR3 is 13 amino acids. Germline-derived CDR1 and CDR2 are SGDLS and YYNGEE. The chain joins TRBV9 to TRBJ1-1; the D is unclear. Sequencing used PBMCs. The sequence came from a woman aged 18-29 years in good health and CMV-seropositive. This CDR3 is CASSARVNTEAFF. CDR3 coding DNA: TGTGCCAGCAGTGCGAGGGTGAACACTGAAGCTTTCTTT.